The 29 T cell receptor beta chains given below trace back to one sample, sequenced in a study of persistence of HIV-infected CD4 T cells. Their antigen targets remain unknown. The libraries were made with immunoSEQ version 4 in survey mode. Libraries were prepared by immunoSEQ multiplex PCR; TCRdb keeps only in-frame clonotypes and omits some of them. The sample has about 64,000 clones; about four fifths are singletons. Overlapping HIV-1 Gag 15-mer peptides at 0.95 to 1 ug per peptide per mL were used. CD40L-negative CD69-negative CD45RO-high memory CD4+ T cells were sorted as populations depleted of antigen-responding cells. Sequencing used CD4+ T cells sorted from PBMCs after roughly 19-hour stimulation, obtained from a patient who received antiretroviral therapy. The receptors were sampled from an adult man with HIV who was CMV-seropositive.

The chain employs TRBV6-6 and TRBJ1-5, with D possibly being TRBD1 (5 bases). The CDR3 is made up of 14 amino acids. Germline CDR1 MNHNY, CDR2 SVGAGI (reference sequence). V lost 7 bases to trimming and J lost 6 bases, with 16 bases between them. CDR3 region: CASTGGGLRQPQHF. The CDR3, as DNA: TGTGCCAGCACTGGTGGGGGTCTCCGTCAGCCCCAGCATTTT.

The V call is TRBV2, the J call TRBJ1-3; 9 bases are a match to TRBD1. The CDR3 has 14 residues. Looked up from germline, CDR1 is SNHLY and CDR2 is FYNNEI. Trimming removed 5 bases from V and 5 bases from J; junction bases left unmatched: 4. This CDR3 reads CASSSTGGRNTIYF. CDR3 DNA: TGTGCCAGCAGTTCAACAGGGGGCAGAAACACCATATATTTT.

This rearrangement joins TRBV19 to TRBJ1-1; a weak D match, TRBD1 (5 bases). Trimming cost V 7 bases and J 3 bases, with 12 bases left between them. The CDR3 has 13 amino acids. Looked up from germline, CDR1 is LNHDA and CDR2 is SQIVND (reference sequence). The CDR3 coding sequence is TGTGCCAGTACCCAGGGTAGGTACACTGAAGCTTTCTTT. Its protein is CASTQGRYTEAFF.

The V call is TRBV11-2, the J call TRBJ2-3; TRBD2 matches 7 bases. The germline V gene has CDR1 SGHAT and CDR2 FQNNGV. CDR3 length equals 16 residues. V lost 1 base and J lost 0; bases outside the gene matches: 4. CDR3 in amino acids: CASSLGEGRSTDTQYF. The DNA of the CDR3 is TGTGCCAGCAGCTTAGGGGAGGGGAGAAGCACAGATACGCAGTATTTT.

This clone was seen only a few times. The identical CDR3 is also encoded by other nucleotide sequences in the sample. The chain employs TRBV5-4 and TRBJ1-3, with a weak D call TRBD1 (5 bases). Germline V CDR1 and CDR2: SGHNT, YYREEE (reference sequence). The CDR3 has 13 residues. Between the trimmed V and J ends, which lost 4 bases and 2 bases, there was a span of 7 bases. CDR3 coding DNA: TGTGCCAGCAGCAGGGACGCTGGAAACACCATATATTTT. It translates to CASSRDAGNTIYF.

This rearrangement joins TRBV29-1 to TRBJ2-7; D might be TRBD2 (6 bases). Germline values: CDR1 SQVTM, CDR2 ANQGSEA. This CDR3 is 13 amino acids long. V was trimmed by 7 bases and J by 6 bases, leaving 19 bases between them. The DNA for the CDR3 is TGCAGCGGCCGCAGGGAGGCCCCCCCCGAGCAGTACTTC. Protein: CSGRREAPPEQYF.

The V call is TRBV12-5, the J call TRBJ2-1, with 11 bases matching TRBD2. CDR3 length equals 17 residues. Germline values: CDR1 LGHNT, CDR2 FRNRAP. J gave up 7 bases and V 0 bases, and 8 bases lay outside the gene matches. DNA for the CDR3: TGTGCTAGTGGTTTGGTAGATCTAGCGGGGGGAAAGAATGAGCAGTTCTTC. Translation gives CASGLVDLAGGKNEQFF.

The CDR3 nucleotides are TGTGCCAGCAGCCTTGGGACGGGTGCTGGGGCACCCCTCCACTTT. It translates to CASSLGTGAGAPLHF. The rearrangement links TRBV5-4 to TRBJ1-6; a weak D match, TRBD1 (5 bases). This CDR3 is 15 amino acids long. CDR1 and CDR2 from the germline V gene are SGHNT and YYREEE (reference sequence). The V end lost 4 bases, the J end lost 11 bases, and 19 bases lay between the germline ends.

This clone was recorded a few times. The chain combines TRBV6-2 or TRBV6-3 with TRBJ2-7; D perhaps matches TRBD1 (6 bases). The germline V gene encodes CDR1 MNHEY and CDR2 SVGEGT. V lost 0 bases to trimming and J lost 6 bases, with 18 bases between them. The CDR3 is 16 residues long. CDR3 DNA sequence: TGTGCCAGCAGTTACTCCCGGGGACAAGGTGGGTCCGAGCAGTACTTC. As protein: CASSYSRGQGGSEQYF.

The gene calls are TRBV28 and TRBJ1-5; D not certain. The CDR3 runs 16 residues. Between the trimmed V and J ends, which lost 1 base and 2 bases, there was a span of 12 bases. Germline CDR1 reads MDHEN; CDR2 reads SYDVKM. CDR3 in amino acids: CASSLLNRIGNQPQHF. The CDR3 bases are TGTGCCAGCAGTTTATTAAACCGTATCGGCAATCAGCCCCAGCATTTT.

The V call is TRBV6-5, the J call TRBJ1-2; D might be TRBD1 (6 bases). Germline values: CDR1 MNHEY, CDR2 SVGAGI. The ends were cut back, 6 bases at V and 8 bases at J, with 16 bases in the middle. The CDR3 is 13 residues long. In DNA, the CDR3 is TGTGCCAGCAGGGTACAGGGAATAGGAGGCTACACCTTC. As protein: CASRVQGIGGYTF.

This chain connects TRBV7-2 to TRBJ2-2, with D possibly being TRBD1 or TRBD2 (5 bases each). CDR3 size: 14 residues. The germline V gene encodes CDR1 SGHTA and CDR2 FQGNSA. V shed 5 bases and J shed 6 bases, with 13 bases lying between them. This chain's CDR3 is CASSLGPSAGELFF. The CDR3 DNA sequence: TGTGCCAGCAGCCTGGGACCTAGTGCCGGGGAGCTGTTTTTT.

The CDR3 DNA reads TGCAGCGTTGACTTAGGACTAGCGGGGGCCAGCACAGATACGCAGTATTTT. Residues: CSVDLGLAGASTDTQYF. This chain connects TRBV29-1 to TRBJ2-3; 13 bases align to TRBD2. The V segment lost 3 bases and the J segment 0 bases; nucleotides outside the gene matches: 6. CDR1 and CDR2 (germline): SQVTM, ANQGSEA. This CDR3 is built from 17 residues.

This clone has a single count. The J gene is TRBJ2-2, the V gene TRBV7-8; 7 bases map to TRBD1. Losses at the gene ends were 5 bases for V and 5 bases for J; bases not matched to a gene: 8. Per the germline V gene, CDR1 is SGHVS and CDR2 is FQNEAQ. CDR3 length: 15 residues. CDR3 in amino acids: CASSIRDRDTGELFF. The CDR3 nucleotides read TGTGCCAGCAGCATCCGGGACAGAGATACCGGGGAGCTGTTTTTT.

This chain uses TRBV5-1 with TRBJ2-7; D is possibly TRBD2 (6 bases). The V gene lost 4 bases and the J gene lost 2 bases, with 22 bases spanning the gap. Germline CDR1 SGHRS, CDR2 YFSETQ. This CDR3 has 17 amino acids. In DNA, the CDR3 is TGCGCCAGCAGCCCGACCTACGGGGAGGCGGACCCCTACGAGCAGTACTTC. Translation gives CASSPTYGEADPYEQYF.

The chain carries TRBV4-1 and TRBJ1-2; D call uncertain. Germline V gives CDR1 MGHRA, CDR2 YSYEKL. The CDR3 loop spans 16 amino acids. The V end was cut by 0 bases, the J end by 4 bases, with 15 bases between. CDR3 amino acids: CASSQDRGRLPYGYTF. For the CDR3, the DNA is TGCGCCAGCAGCCAAGATAGAGGGCGGCTCCCCTATGGCTACACCTTC.

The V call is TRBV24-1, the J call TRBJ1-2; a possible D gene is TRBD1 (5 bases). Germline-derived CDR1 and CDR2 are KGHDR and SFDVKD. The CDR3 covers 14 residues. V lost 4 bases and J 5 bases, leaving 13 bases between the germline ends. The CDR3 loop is CATSDRDVRYGYTF. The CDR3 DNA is TGTGCCACCAGTGACCGGGACGTCCGTTATGGCTACACCTTC.

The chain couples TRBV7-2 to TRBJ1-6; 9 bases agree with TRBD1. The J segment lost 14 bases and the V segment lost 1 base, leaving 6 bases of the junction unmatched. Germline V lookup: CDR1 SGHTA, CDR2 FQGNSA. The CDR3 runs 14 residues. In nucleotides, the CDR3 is TGTGCCAGCAGCTTAGTCGACAGGGGGGTAACCCTCCACTTT. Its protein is CASSLVDRGVTLHF.

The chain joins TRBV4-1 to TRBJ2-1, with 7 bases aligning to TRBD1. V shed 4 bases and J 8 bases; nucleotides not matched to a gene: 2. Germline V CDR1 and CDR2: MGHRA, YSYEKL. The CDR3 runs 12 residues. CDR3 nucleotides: TGCGCCAGCAGCCCACAGGGGTATGAGCAGTTCTTC. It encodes CASSPQGYEQFF.

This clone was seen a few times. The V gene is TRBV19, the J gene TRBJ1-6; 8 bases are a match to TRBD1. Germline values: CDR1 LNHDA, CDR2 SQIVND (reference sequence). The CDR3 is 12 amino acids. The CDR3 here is CATGTGYSPLHF. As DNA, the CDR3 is TGTGCTACCGGGACAGGATATTCACCCCTCCACTTT.

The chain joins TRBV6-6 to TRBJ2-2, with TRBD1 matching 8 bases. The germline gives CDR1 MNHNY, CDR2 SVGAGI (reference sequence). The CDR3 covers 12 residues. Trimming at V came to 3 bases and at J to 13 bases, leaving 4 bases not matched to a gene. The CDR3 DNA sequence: TGTGCCAGCAGTTATGGCAGGGGGCGGCTGTTTTTT. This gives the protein CASSYGRGRLFF.

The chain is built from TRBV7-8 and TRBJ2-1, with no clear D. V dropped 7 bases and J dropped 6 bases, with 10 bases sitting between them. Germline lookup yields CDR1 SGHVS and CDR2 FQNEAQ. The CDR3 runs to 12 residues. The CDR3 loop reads CASTDHGNEQFF. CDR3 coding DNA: TGTGCCAGCACGGATCACGGCAATGAGCAGTTCTTC.

The CDR3 is CASSSGQPWNSNQPQHF. The CDR3 nucleotides read TGTGCCAGCAGCTCAGGACAGCCCTGGAATAGCAATCAGCCCCAGCATTTT. J is TRBJ1-5 and V is TRBV7-8, with D possibly TRBD1 on 6 matching bases. Germline-derived CDR1 and CDR2 are SGHVS and FQNEAQ. CDR3 length: 17 residues. Trimming stripped 4 bases from V and 0 bases from J, with 16 bases between.

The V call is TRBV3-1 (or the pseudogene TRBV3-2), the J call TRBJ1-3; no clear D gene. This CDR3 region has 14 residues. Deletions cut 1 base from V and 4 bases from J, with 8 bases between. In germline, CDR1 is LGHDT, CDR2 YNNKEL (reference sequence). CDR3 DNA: TGTGCCAGCAGCCAAGGGGGAGCGGGAAACACCATATATTTT. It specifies CASSQGGAGNTIYF.

CDR3 protein: CASSIYEQTTRRGLYF. The DNA for the CDR3 is TGTGCCAGTAGTATTTACGAACAGACGACCCGAAGAGGACTATATTTT. This rearrangement joins TRBV19 to TRBJ1-3; unclear D gene. This CDR3 is built from 16 residues. Germline CDR1 reads LNHDA; CDR2 reads SQIVND (reference sequence). The V end was cut by 3 bases, the J end by 14 bases, with 26 bases between.

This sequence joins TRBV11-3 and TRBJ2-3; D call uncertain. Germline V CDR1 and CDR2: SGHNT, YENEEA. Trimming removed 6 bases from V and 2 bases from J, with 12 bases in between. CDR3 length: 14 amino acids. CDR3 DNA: TGTGCCAGCAGTCGTAGCCGTGACACAGATACGCAGTATTTT. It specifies CASSRSRDTDTQYF.

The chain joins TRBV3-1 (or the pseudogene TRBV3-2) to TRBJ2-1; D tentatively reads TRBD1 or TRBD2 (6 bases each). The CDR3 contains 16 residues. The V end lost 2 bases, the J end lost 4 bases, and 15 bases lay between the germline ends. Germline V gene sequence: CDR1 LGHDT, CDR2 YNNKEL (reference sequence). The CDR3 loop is CASSQSPRGTYNEQFF. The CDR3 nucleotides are TGTGCCAGCAGCCAATCGCCAAGGGGGACTTACAATGAGCAGTTCTTC.

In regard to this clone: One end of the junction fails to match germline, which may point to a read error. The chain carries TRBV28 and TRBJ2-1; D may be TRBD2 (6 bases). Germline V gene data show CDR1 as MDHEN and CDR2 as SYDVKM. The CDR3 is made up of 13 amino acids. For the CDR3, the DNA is TGTGCCAGCAGTTTGCCCGGGAGATCTCACACCGTCTTC. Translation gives CASSLPGRSHTVF.

The CDR3 reads CASSQGGDSYYEQYF. CDR3 bases: TGTGCCAGCAGCCAAGGGGGGGACTCTTACTACGAGCAGTACTTC. The gene calls are TRBV3-1 (or the pseudogene TRBV3-2) and TRBJ2-7, with D possibly TRBD2 on 6 matching bases. There are 15 residues in the CDR3. The germline gives CDR1 LGHDT, CDR2 YNNKEL (reference sequence). Deletions cut 1 base from V and 3 bases from J, with 13 bases between.